The 8 T cell receptor beta chains given below trace back to one sample, sequenced in a study of blood T cell repertoires in COVID-19. The assay was immunoSEQ multiplex PCR, and TCRdb's table has in-frame clones only and misses some. Among 150,000 to 180,000 clones, 80% to 90% were seen once, and the ten largest hold 15%. The specimen was peripheral blood. The receptor set was obtained from a woman aged 40 to 55 with acute or convalescent COVID-19.

The rearrangement uses TRBV6-5 and TRBJ1-1; no clear D gene. Per germline, CDR1 MNHEY and CDR2 SVGAGI. Between the trimmed V and J ends, which lost 0 bases and 7 bases, there was a span of 12 bases. CDR3 length equals 14 residues. CDR3: CASSYSGPRGEAFF. Here the CDR3 DNA reads TGTGCCAGCAGTTACTCCGGTCCTCGTGGTGAAGCTTTCTTT.

The chain links TRBV5-5 to TRBJ1-2; D perhaps matches TRBD1 (6 bases). Germline loops: CDR1 SGHKS, CDR2 YYEKEE (reference sequence). The CDR3 extends over 14 amino acids. V lost 5 bases, J lost 8 bases, and 19 bases lay in between. The CDR3 reads CASRFRDTARGYTF. The CDR3, as DNA: TGTGCCAGCAGGTTCCGGGACACAGCACGGGGCTACACCTTC. Together with reference TRBV5-5 and TRBJ1-2, the CDR3 gives the full variable domain: DAGVTQSPTHLIKTRGQQVTLRCSPISGHKSVSWYQQVLGQGPQFIFQYYEKEERGRGNFPDRFSARQFPNYSSELNVNALLLGDSALYLCASRFRDTARGYTFGSGTRLTVV.

The chain joins TRBV4-1 to TRBJ2-7; 7 bases align to TRBD1. After removal of 3 bases from V and 0 bases from J, the junction contained 5 bases not matched to a gene. Germline lookup yields CDR1 MGHRA and CDR2 YSYEKL. The CDR3 is 15 amino acids. CDR3 sequence reads: CASSQDRWSSYEQYF. The CDR3 bases are TGCGCCAGCAGCCAGGACAGGTGGAGCTCCTACGAGCAGTACTTC.

V is TRBV9 and J is TRBJ2-1; tentative D call: TRBD1 (7 bases). CDR1 is SGDLS and CDR2 is YYNGEE in the germline V gene. V was shortened by 2 bases and J by 4 bases, with 13 bases between the two germline ends. The CDR3 consists of 15 residues. In DNA form, the CDR3 reads TGTGCCAGCAGCGTGGAGGGGGCGGGATACAATGAGCAGTTCTTC. Its translation is CASSVEGAGYNEQFF.

V is TRBV10-1 and J is TRBJ2-7, with D maybe TRBD2 (5 bases). Germline CDR1 WNHNN, CDR2 SYGVQD (reference sequence). V lost 3 bases and J lost 5, with 11 bases in between. The CDR3 extends over 13 amino acids. CDR3 sequence: CASSEQREHEQYF. Written as DNA, the CDR3 is TGCGCCAGCAGTGAACAGAGGGAGCACGAGCAGTACTTC.

This chain uses TRBV12-3 or TRBV12-4 with TRBJ1-1, with D possibly TRBD1 on 5 matching bases. V shed 3 bases and J shed 5 bases, with 10 bases lying between them. The length of the CDR3 is 13 residues. DNA for the CDR3: TGTGCCAGCAGTTTCGCCAGGGATACTGAAGCTTTCTTT. The encoded protein is CASSFARDTEAFF.

The V gene is TRBV11-2, the J gene TRBJ2-7, with 9 bases aligning to TRBD1. Germline V gene data show CDR1 as SGHAT and CDR2 as FQNNGV. CDR3 length: 14 residues. The junction had 6 bases not matched to a gene; V was cut back by 2 bases and J by 7 bases. CDR3 sequence (DNA): TGTGCCAGCAGCTTAACGACAGGGGGGCAAGAGCAGTACTTC. This gives the protein CASSLTTGGQEQYF.

The chain couples TRBV19 to TRBJ2-1; a weak D match, TRBD1 (7 bases). The CDR3 covers 16 residues. Trimming pared 1 base from V and 1 base from J, leaving 11 bases between. The V gene's germline CDR1 is LNHDA and CDR2 SQIVND (reference sequence). The CDR3 region is CASSIGAGGSYNEQFF. The CDR3 DNA is TGTGCCAGTAGTATAGGCGCAGGGGGGTCCTACAATGAGCAGTTCTTC.